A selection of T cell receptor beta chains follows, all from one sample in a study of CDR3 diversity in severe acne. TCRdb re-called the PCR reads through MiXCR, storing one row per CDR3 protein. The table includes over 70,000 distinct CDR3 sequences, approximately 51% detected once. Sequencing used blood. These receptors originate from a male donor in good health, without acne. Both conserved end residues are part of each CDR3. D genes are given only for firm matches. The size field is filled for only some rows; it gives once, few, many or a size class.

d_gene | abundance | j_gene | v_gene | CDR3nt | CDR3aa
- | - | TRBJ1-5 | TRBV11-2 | TGTGCCAGCAGCTTAGTGGTCGGTAGGGTTCATCAGCCCCAGCATTTT | CASSLVVGRVHQPQHF
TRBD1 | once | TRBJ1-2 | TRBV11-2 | TGTGCCAGCAGCCCAGTCCCGGGACAGACGAAGGGCTACACCTTC | CASSPVPGQTKGYTF
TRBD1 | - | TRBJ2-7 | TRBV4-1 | TGCGCCAGCAGCCGAGGACAGGGGTGCGAGCAGTACTTC | CASSRGQGCEQYF
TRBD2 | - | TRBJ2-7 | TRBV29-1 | TGCAGCGTTGTAGCTAGCGGCACAGATACGCAGTACTTC | CSVVASGTDTQYF
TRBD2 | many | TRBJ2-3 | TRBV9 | TGTGCCAGCAGCGTTGGACTAGCGGGAGTGACAGATACGCAGTATTTT | CASSVGLAGVTDTQYF
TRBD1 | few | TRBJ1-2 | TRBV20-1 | TGCAGTGCTAGGGGAGGGGGCAAAGGTGGCTACACCTTC | CSARGGGKGGYTF
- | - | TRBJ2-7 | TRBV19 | TGTGCCAGTAAAATGAACGGGCAAACTCCTACGGAGCAGTACTTC | CASKMNGQTPTEQYF
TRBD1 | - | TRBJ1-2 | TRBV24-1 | TGTGCCACCAGTGAAACCGGGACAGGCGATTTCTACACCTTC | CATSETGTGDFYTF
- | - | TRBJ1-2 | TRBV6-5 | TGTGCCACCATGGAGGCCCTTTTTCTTGGCTACACCTTC | CATMEALFLGYTF
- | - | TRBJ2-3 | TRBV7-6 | TGCGCCAGCAGCTTGGGACAAGGGAGCTCAGATACGCAGTATTTT | CASSLGQGSSDTQYF